Following are 27 T cell receptor beta chains from one sample sequenced in a study of metastatic and nonmetastatic thyroid tumors (dated by TCRdb to 2019 to 2021). Receptor amplification or capture employed PCR. Sequencing took place on an Illumina HiSeq 4000. TCRdb reran the public reads through fastp at Q25 and MiXCR, keeping productive beta chains. The sample profile shows tens of thousands of clones; around 4% of them were found once. Approximately 22% of the sample lies in the top ten. No patient had received any treatment before thyroid surgery. The sequenced sample was blood. Source of these receptors: a female donor with papillary thyroid cancer or a benign thyroid nodule (not recorded which). Some clones in this sample may be carry-over from other donors' samples.

This clone was detected only a few times. V usage is TRBV27 and J usage is TRBJ1-3, with D unresolved. Germline loops: CDR1 MNHEY, CDR2 SMNVEV (reference sequence). CDR3 size: 16 residues. Deletions cut 5 bases from V and 0 bases from J, with 14 bases between. The CDR3, as DNA: TGTGCCAGCAGTGAAGAAGATGTCTTCTCTGGAAACACCATATATTTT. Translation gives CASSEEDVFSGNTIYF.

In this sample, this clone turned up a few times. V is TRBV6-1 and J is TRBJ1-6; perhaps TRBD1 as D (5 bases). The V gene lost 6 bases and the J gene lost 8 bases, with 14 bases spanning the gap. The length of the CDR3 is 14 residues. Germline CDR1 MNHNS, CDR2 SASEGT. Here the CDR3 reads CASRRQLGDSPLHF. For the CDR3, the DNA is TGTGCCAGCAGGAGACAGTTGGGGGATTCACCCCTCCACTTT.

Only a few counts were recorded for this clone. An end of the junction does not agree with germline; a read error may underlie this. The chain carries TRBV24-1 and TRBJ2-3, with TRBD2 matching 15 bases. The germline gives CDR1 KGHDR, CDR2 SFDVKD. This CDR3 has 16 residues. The CDR3, as DNA: TGTTCCACCAGTGACCCTGGACTAGCGGGAGGGGATACGCAGTATTTT. Translation gives CSTSDPGLAGGDTQYF.

Ten or more counts support this clone. The J gene is TRBJ2-1, the V gene TRBV6-2 or TRBV6-3; 11 bases agree with TRBD2. Looked up from germline, CDR1 is MNHEY and CDR2 is SVGEGT. The CDR3 is 17 amino acids. V gave up 3 bases and J gave up 4 bases; unmatched junction bases: 8. The CDR3 is CASSYLAGGTSYNEQFF. The CDR3 DNA reads as TGTGCCAGCAGTTATCTAGCGGGAGGAACCTCATACAATGAGCAGTTCTTC.

This clone occurred many times. The chain joins TRBV2 to TRBJ1-5; D gene uncertain. Trimming stripped 6 bases from V and 4 bases from J, with 13 bases between. The CDR3 contains 14 residues. Per germline, CDR1 SNHLY and CDR2 FYNNEI. CDR3 in DNA: TGTGCCAGCAGGACAAACAGACCGAATCAGCCCCAGCATTTT. Its protein is CASRTNRPNQPQHF.

This rearrangement joins TRBV20-1 to TRBJ1-3; the D is unclear. Germline V CDR1 and CDR2: DFQATT, SNEGSKA (reference sequence). Trimming removed 0 bases at V and 4 bases at J, with 7 bases between. This CDR3 region has 13 residues. The CDR3 here is CSAREVQGNTIYF. As DNA, the CDR3 is TGCAGTGCTAGAGAAGTCCAGGGAAACACCATATATTTT.

This sequence joins TRBV19 and TRBJ1-1; 8 bases match TRBD1. The CDR3 sequence is 11 residues long. Per germline, CDR1 LNHDA and CDR2 SQIVND (reference sequence). Trimming at V came to 4 bases and at J to 11 bases, leaving 3 bases not matched to a gene. The CDR3: CASSTTGGAFF. The CDR3 DNA reads as TGTGCCAGTAGTACAACAGGGGGGGCTTTCTTT.

This clone turned up a few times. The chain is built from TRBV7-6 and TRBJ2-2; D unresolved. CDR3 length: 12 amino acids. Germline CDR1 SGHVS, CDR2 FNYEAQ. V shed 6 bases and J shed 7 bases, with 9 bases lying between them. The CDR3, as DNA: TGTGCCAGCAGTCCGGGCAGCGGGGAGCTGTTTTTT. As protein: CASSPGSGELFF.

This clone showed up just a few times. This chain joins TRBV7-9 and TRBJ2-7; TRBD1 agrees at 10 bases. In germline, CDR1 is SEHNR, CDR2 FQNEAQ (reference sequence). V was pared by 0 bases and J by 7 bases, with 6 bases of the junction left unmatched. The CDR3 loop spans 15 amino acids. CDR3 in amino acids: CASSLAGTGAGEQYF. The CDR3 DNA follows: TGTGCCAGCAGCTTAGCCGGGACAGGGGCAGGGGAGCAGTACTTC.

This clone was counted ten times or more. The chain is built from TRBV27 and TRBJ2-1, with 8 positions matching TRBD2. There are 15 residues in the CDR3. J was trimmed by 5 bases and V by 3 bases; bases with no gene match: 6. The germline gives CDR1 MNHEY, CDR2 SMNVEV (reference sequence). The CDR3 DNA is TGTGCCAGCAGTTTCAGCGGGAGTGGCCACAATGAGCAGTTCTTC. The encoded protein is CASSFSGSGHNEQFF.

There are many counts of this clone. The chain links TRBV5-6 to TRBJ2-4; D uncertain. V lost 0 bases and J lost 4, with 5 bases in between. Germline V gene data show CDR1 as SGHDT and CDR2 as YYEEEE. CDR3 length: 13 amino acids. CDR3 loop: CASSLDGKNIQYF. CDR3 bases: TGTGCCAGCAGCTTGGATGGTAAAAACATTCAGTACTTC.

This clone was recorded a few times. The J gene is TRBJ2-1, the V gene TRBV2; possible D gene TRBD2, 5 bases. Trimming removed 6 bases from V and 3 bases from J, with 15 bases in between. The CDR3 is 15 residues long. Germline V gives CDR1 SNHLY, CDR2 FYNNEI. DNA for the CDR3: TGTGCCAGCAGCCGATCGGGAAGTAGCTACAATGAGCAGTTCTTC. Amino acids: CASSRSGSSYNEQFF.

This clone was seen repeatedly, ten times or more. The chain employs TRBV5-8 and TRBJ2-1; D uncertain. The V gene lost 4 bases and the J gene lost 0 bases, with 5 bases spanning the gap. The CDR3 extends over 13 amino acids. Germline lookup yields CDR1 SGHTS and CDR2 YDEGEE. CDR3 loop: CASSPASYNEQFF. In nucleotides, the CDR3 is TGTGCCAGCAGCCCGGCCTCCTACAATGAGCAGTTCTTC. The variable domain in full, completed from reference TRBV5-8 and TRBJ2-1, reads EAGVTQSPTHLIKTRGQQATLRCSPISGHTSVYWYQQALGLGLQFLLWYDEGEERNRGNFPPRFSGRQFPNYSSELNVNALELEDSALYLCASSPASYNEQFFGPGTRLTVL.

This clone was recorded a few times. The chain uses TRBV28 and TRBJ1-5; D is possibly TRBD1 (5 bases). CDR1 and CDR2 (germline): MDHEN, SYDVKM. Between the trimmed V and J ends, which lost 4 bases and 7 bases, there was a span of 20 bases. The CDR3 length is 16 residues. The CDR3 loop is CASSSRRAGLMQPQHF. Here the CDR3 DNA reads TGTGCCAGCAGTTCACGGAGGGCAGGGTTGATGCAGCCCCAGCATTTT.

This clone showed up just a few times. V usage is TRBV7-9 and J usage is TRBJ2-5; 7 nucleotides agree with TRBD1. Germline values: CDR1 SEHNR, CDR2 FQNEAQ (reference sequence). With 5 bases clipped from V and 5 bases from J, the junction kept 8 bases outside the gene matches. This CDR3 has 14 amino acids. This chain's CDR3 is CASSPDRVTETQYF. The CDR3 coding sequence is TGTGCCAGCAGCCCAGACAGGGTTACGGAGACCCAGTACTTC.

The sample holds a few counts of this clone. The rearrangement links TRBV6-2 or TRBV6-3 to TRBJ2-3; the match to TRBD2 covers 8 bases. V lost 5 bases and J lost 5; bases outside the gene matches: 6. Germline V lookup: CDR1 MNHEY, CDR2 SVGEGT. This CDR3 contains 14 residues. The chain's CDR3 is CASSGLAGGDTQYF. In nucleotides, the CDR3 is TGTGCCAGCAGTGGACTAGCTGGCGGAGATACGCAGTATTTT.

This clone was recorded a few times. The rearrangement uses TRBV6-2 or TRBV6-3 and TRBJ1-2, with TRBD1 identical over 11 bases. The V gene's germline CDR1 is MNHEY and CDR2 SVGEGT. Losses at the gene ends were 5 bases for V and 3 bases for J; bases not matched to a gene: 5. The CDR3 runs 15 residues. CDR3 sequence: CASSDKGQGDYGYTF. The CDR3 nucleotides are TGTGCCAGCAGTGACAAGGGACAGGGGGACTATGGCTACACCTTC.

The V call is TRBV6-1, the J call TRBJ1-1; 7 nucleotides align to TRBD1. V lost 7 bases, J lost 0 bases, and 8 bases stayed unmatched. Germline CDR1 is MNHNS and CDR2 is SASEGT. This CDR3 has 15 residues. The CDR3 reads CASTRQGSVNTEAFF. In DNA, the CDR3 is TGTGCCAGCACTCGACAGGGATCGGTGAACACTGAAGCTTTCTTT.

This clone was counted many times. The gene calls are TRBV19 and TRBJ1-1, with 8 bases aligning to TRBD1. CDR1 LNHDA and CDR2 SQIVND come from the germline V gene (reference sequence). This CDR3 spans 14 amino acids. V dropped 6 bases and J dropped 0; count of bases not matched to a gene: 3. This CDR3 is CASSLGQVNTEAFF. The CDR3 nucleotides read TGTGCCAGTAGCCTGGGACAGGTGAACACTGAAGCTTTCTTT.

A few counts support this clone. Other DNA sequences in the sample encode the same CDR3. The chain has TRBV27 and TRBJ2-3, with unresolved D. V shed 6 bases and J shed 14 bases, with 18 bases lying between them. The germline V gene has CDR1 MNHEY and CDR2 SMNVEV (reference sequence). This CDR3 is built from 12 residues. Here the CDR3 reads CASSPKRDTLYF. CDR3 bases: TGTGCCAGCAGCCCCAAACGTGATACACTGTATTTT.

Ten or more counts support this clone. The chain carries TRBV14 and TRBJ1-4; no clear D gene. The CDR3 length is 15 residues. The germline gives CDR1 SGHDN, CDR2 FVKESK. Deletions cut 1 base from V and 8 bases from J, with 14 bases between. The CDR3 DNA is TGTGCCAGCAGCCAAGTGAGGCGAGGCGGAGAAAAACTGTTTTTT. Its protein is CASSQVRRGGEKLFF.

The chain joins TRBV5-1 to TRBJ2-1; TRBD1 matches at 9 bases. The germline CDR1 and CDR2 sequences are SGHRS and YFSETQ. This CDR3 is built from 17 residues. The V and J ends lost 0 bases and 7 bases, in that order; junction bases with no gene match: 11. CDR3 DNA: TGCGCCAGCAGCTTGGACAGGGGGCAACAGGGAGTAAATGAGCAGTTCTTC. It yields the protein CASSLDRGQQGVNEQFF.

This clone was seen more than once but under ten times. The chain carries TRBV20-1 and TRBJ2-1; a possible D gene is TRBD2 (6 bases). This CDR3 has 15 amino acids. V gave up 0 bases and J gave up 6 bases, with 15 bases separating them. In germline, CDR1 is DFQATT, CDR2 SNEGSKA (reference sequence). The CDR3 bases are TGCAGTGCTAGAGATTGGGTCGGGAGACGCAATGAGCAGTTCTTC. The encoded protein is CSARDWVGRRNEQFF.

This clone has a handful of counts. The chain has TRBV12-3 or TRBV12-4 and TRBJ2-6; no reliable D call. Trimming cost V 6 bases and J 6 bases, with 15 bases left between them. The CDR3 extends over 15 amino acids. CDR3 DNA sequence: TGTGCCAGCAGCCGCTTACTTGTCGAGGCCAACGTCCTGACTTTC. Its protein is CASSRLLVEANVLTF.

In its sample, this clone was seen many times. Other DNA sequences in the sample encode the same CDR3. The genes are TRBV19 and TRBJ2-1, with TRBD2 matching over 8 bases. J gave up 0 bases and V 6 bases, and 22 bases lay outside the gene matches. This CDR3 spans 21 amino acids. Germline V gene data show CDR1 as LNHDA and CDR2 as SQIVND (reference sequence). The CDR3 here is CASSPEDLTSVLYGSYNEQFF. The CDR3 bases are TGTGCCAGTAGCCCCGAAGACTTGACTAGCGTGCTCTACGGCTCCTACAATGAGCAGTTCTTC. Full variable domain (missing parts from reference TRBV19 and TRBJ2-1): DGGITQSPKYLFRKEGQNVTLSCEQNLNHDAMYWYRQDPGQGLRLIYYSQIVNDFQKGDIAEGYSVSREKKESFPLTVTSAQKNPTAFYLCASSPEDLTSVLYGSYNEQFFGPGTRLTVL.

At least ten counts were recorded for this clone. The genes are TRBV27 and TRBJ1-1; TRBD1 might be the D (6 bases). The CDR3 is made up of 13 amino acids. With 4 bases removed from V and 5 bases from J, the gap between germline ends came to 11 bases. Germline V gives CDR1 MNHEY, CDR2 SMNVEV (reference sequence). CDR3 loop: CASSSTGMTEAFF. DNA for the CDR3: TGTGCCAGCAGTTCAACAGGGATGACTGAAGCTTTCTTT.

This clone was counted ten times or more. CDR3 amino acids: CSVELNYGYTF. In DNA form, the CDR3 reads TGCAGCGTTGAGCTGAACTATGGCTACACCTTC. The genes are TRBV29-1 and TRBJ1-2; no clear D gene. V was pared by 3 bases and J by 2 bases, with 4 bases between. The CDR3 covers 11 residues. Germline V gene lookup returns CDR1 SQVTM and CDR2 ANQGSEA.